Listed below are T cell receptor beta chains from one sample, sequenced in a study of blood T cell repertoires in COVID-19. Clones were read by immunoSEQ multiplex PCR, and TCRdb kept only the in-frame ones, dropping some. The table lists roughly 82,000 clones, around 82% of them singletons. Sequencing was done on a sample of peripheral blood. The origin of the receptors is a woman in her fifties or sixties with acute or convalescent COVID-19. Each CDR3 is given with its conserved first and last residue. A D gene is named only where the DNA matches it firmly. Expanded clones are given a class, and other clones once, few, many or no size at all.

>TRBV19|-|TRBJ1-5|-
TGTGCCAGTAGTATAGCCGAAACAGGGTTGAACAAGCCCCAGCATTTT
CASSIAETGLNKPQHF
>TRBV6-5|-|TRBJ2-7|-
TGTGCCAGCAGTTACTCGACCCAGGGGTACGAGCAGTACTTC
CASSYSTQGYEQYF
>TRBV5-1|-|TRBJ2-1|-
TGCGCCAGCAGTTCTCTGGGCTCCCTATACAATGAGCAGTTCTTC
CASSSLGSLYNEQFF
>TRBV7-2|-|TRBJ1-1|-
TGTGCCAGCAGCACGGGACAGAACACTGAAGCTTTCTTT
CASSTGQNTEAFF
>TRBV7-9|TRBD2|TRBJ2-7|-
TGTGCCAGCAGCTTGGCGGGGGTAAGCTACGAGCAGTACTTC
CASSLAGVSYEQYF
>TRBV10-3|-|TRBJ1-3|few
TGTGCCATCAGGGGACACGGATCTGGAAACACCATATATTTT
CAIRGHGSGNTIYF
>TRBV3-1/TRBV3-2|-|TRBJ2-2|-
TGTGCCAGCAGCCAAGGGGACTCCCGGGGCGGGGAGCTGTTTTTT
CASSQGDSRGGELFF
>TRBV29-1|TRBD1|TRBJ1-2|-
TGCAGCGCCGACAGGGATAGGACCTATGGCTACACCTTC
CSADRDRTYGYTF
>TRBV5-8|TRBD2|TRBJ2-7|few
TGTGCCAGCAGAAGGGGACTAAATCACGAGCAGTACTTC
CASRRGLNHEQYF
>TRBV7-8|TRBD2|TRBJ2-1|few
TGTGCCAGCAGCTTATTGTCTAGCGGGGGCTACAATGAGCAGTTCTTC
CASSLLSSGGYNEQFF
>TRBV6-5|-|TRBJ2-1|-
TGTGCCAGCAGCCAAGTGGCGGGGTCCTACAATGAGCAGTTCTTC
CASSQVAGSYNEQFF
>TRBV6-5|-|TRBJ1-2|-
TGTGCCAGCGGGGCCTTCTATGGCTACACCTTC
CASGAFYGYTF
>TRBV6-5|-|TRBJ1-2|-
TGTGCCAGCAGGGACCCTCAGGGTTTTGGCTACACCTTC
CASRDPQGFGYTF
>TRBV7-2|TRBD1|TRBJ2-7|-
TGTGCCAGCAGCTTAGGGGACAGGGGAACCTACGAGCAGTACTTC
CASSLGDRGTYEQYF
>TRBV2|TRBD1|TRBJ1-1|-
TGTGCCAGCAGGGGGGACAGCAACACTGAAGCTTTCTTT
CASRGDSNTEAFF
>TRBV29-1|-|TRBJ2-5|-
TGCAGCGTTGAAAGACTCCGGCAAGAGACCCAGTACTTC
CSVERLRQETQYF
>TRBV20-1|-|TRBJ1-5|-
TGCAGTGCTAGTTCCAGGGCTAGCAATCAGCCCCAGCATTTT
CSASSRASNQPQHF
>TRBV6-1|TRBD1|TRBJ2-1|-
TGTGCCAGCAGTGGAAAGGACAGGGGAGCCTACAATGAGCAGTTCTTC
CASSGKDRGAYNEQFF
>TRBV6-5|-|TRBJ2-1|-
TGTGCCAGCAGTTACTCGATAAGGGCCAGGGCTTATGAGCAGTTCTTC
CASSYSIRARAYEQFF
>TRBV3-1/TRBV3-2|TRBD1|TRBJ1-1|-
TGTGCCAGCAGCCAGACAGGGTGGAGCACTGAAGCTTTCTTT
CASSQTGWSTEAFF
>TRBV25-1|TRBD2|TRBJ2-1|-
TGTGCCAGCAGCGGAACTAGCGGTTTCTACAATGAGCAGTTCTTC
CASSGTSGFYNEQFF
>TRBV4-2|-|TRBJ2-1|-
TGTGCCAGCAGCCAACCGGGAACCTACAATGAGCAGTTCTTC
CASSQPGTYNEQFF
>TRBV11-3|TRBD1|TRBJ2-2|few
TGTGCCAGCAGGCAAAGACAGGGTTTGAACACCGGGGAGCTGTTTTTT
CASRQRQGLNTGELFF
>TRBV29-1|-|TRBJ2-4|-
TGCAGCGCGACGGAGAAAAACATTCAGTACTTC
CSATEKNIQYF
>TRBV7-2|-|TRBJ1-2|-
TGTGCCAGCAGCCCCGACAGTAACTATGGCTACACCTTC
CASSPDSNYGYTF
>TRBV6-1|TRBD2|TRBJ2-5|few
TGTGCCAGCAGTGTCCTCACGGGGGGGGCGGGGGAGACCCAGTACTTC
CASSVLTGGAGETQYF
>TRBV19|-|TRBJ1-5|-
TGTGCCAGTAGTCCCCGGCCAGGGAATAGCAATCAGCCCCAGCATTTT
CASSPRPGNSNQPQHF
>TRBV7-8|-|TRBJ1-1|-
TGTGCCAGCAGCCTGACAAGCACTGAAGCTTTCTTT
CASSLTSTEAFF
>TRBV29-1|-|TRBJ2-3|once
TGCAGCGTTGAGGCGGGGCAGCCGCAGTATTTT
CSVEAGQPQYF
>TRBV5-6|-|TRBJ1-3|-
TGTGCCAGCAGCTTGGGGGAGTGGGGAAACACCATATATTTT
CASSLGEWGNTIYF
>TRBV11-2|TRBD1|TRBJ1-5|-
TGTGCCAGCAGCTTATCTTTCGGGACAGCTAGCAATCAGCCCCAGCATTTT
CASSLSFGTASNQPQHF
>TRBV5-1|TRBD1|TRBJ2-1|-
TGCGCCAGCAGCTCGAGACCCTTGACAGGGGAGAGCTCCTACAATGAGCAGTTCTTC
CASSSRPLTGESSYNEQFF
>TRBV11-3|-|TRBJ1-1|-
TGTGCCAGCAGCTTTATCTCCAGGGGCAATACTGAAGCTTTCTTT
CASSFISRGNTEAFF
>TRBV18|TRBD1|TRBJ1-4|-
TGTGCCAGCTCACCCTTTACAGGGGGCAGTGAAAAACTGTTTTTT
CASSPFTGGSEKLFF
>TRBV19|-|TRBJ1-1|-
TGTGCCAGTAGTACCGAGACAGCTAACACTGAAGCTTTCTTT
CASSTETANTEAFF
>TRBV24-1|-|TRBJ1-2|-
TGTGCCACCAGTGATCAGGGGATTGGCTACACCTTC
CATSDQGIGYTF
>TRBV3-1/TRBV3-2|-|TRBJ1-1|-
TGTGCCAGCAGCCAAGAGAGTTATGCTGAAGCTTTCTTT
CASSQESYAEAFF
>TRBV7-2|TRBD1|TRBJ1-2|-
TGTGCCAGCAGCTGGGACAGGGATGGCTACACCTTC
CASSWDRDGYTF
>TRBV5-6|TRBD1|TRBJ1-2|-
TGTGCCAGCAGCTTGGCCCGACAGGGTTTGTTCTATGGCTACACCTTC
CASSLARQGLFYGYTF
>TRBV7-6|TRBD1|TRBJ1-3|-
TGTGCCAGCAGCTTAGGGCCCTGGACAGGGGTAGTGGTCTCTGGAAACACCATATATTTT
CASSLGPWTGVVVSGNTIYF
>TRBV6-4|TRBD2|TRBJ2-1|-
TGTGCCAGCAGTGTTCTAGCGGGAGAAGAGGGTGAGCAGTTCTTC
CASSVLAGEEGEQFF
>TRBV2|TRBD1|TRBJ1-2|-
TGTGCCAGCAGTGAACTTGCCGGGACAGGACCCGGCTACACCTTC
CASSELAGTGPGYTF
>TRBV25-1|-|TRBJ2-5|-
TGTGCCAGCAGTGAGCCGCGGGGTCCGCAAGAGACCCAGTACTTC
CASSEPRGPQETQYF
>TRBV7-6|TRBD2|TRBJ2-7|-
TGTGCCAGCAGCTTCGCGGGAGGGAGCTCCTACGAGCAGTACTTC
CASSFAGGSSYEQYF
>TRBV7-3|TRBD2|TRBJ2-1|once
TGTGCCAGCAGCAGCGGACTAGCGGGTCGGGATGAGCAGTTCTTC
CASSSGLAGRDEQFF
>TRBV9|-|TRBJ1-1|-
TGTGCCAGCAGCGCCGGGTTAGATTCTTACACTGAAGCTTTCTTT
CASSAGLDSYTEAFF
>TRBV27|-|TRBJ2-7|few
TGTGCCAGCAGTCCCTCCGGGGTGGGGGGCGAGCAGTACTTC
CASSPSGVGGEQYF
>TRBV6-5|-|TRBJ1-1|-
TGTGCCAGCAGTCGGACAGTTTCGGCCACTGAAGCTTTCTTT
CASSRTVSATEAFF
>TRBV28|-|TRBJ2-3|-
TGTGCCAGCAGCCTACGATTATCAGATACGCAGTATTTT
CASSLRLSDTQYF
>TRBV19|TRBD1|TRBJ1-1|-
TGTGCCAGTAGGACGACAGGGACCGAAGAAGCTTTCTTT
CASRTTGTEEAFF
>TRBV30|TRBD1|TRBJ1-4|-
TGTGCCTGGAGTTTTTACGGGACAGGGTTTGAAAAACTGTTTTTT
CAWSFYGTGFEKLFF
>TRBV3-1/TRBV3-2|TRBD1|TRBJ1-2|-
TGTGCCAGCAGCCAAGATATAGGGACAGCCGATGGCTACACCTTC
CASSQDIGTADGYTF
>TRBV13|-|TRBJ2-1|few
TGTGCCAGCAGGACCGGGAACCCCTACAATGAGCAGTTCTTC
CASRTGNPYNEQFF
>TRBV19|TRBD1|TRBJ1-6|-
TGTGCCAGTAGTACCAGGACAGGCCTCTTTTATTCACCCCTCCACTTT
CASSTRTGLFYSPLHF